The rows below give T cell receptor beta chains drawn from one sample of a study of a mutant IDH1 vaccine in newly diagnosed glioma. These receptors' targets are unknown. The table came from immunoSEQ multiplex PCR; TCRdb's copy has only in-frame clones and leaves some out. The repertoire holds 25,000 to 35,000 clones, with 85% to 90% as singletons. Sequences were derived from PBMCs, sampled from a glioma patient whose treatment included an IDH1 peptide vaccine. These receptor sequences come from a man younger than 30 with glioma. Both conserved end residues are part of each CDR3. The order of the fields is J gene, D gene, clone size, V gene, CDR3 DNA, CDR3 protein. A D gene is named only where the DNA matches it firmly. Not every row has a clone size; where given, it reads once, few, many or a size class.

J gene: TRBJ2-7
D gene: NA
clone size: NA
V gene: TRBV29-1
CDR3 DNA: TGCAGCGTTGAAGATCAGAACTACTACGAGCAGTACTTC
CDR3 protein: CSVEDQNYYEQYF

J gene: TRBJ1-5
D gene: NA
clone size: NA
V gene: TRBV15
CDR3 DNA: TGTGCCACCAGCAGATTCTCTGGACGGGATAGCAATCAGCCCCAGCATTTT
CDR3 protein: CATSRFSGRDSNQPQHF

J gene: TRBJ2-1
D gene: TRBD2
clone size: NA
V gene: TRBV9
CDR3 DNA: TGTGCCAGCAGGAGGGGACTAGCGATTGATGAGCAGTTCTTC
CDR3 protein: CASRRGLAIDEQFF

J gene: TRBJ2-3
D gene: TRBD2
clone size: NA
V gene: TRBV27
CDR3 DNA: TGTGCCAGCAGCTGGGGTACCGGGACTAGTAGTGATACGCAGTATTTT
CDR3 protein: CASSWGTGTSSDTQYF

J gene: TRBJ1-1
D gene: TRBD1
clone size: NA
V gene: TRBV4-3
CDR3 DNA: TGCGCCAGCAGCCGCGAGGGGGCTAACACTGAAGCTTTCTTT
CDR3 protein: CASSREGANTEAFF

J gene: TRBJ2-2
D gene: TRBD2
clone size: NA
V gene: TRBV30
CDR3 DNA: TGTGCCGGATCTAGCGGGAGAGACACCGGGGAGCTGTTTTTT
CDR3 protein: CAGSSGRDTGELFF

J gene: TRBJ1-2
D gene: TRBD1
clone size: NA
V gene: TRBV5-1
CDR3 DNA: TGCGCCAGCAGCCCCCGGGACAGGGGTTATGGCTACACCTTC
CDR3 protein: CASSPRDRGYGYTF

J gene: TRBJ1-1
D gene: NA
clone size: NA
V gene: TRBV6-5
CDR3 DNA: TGTGCCAGCAGTTACTTCGGACGGATGAACACTGAAGCTTTCTTT
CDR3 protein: CASSYFGRMNTEAFF

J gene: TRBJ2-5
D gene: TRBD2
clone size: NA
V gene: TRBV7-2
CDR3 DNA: TGTGCCAGCAGCTTAACTAGCGGGAGTGGAGAGACCCAGTACTTC
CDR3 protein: CASSLTSGSGETQYF

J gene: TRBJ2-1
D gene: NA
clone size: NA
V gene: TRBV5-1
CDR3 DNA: TGCGCCAGCAGCCCGCGGGATGGATGGGCCAATGAGCAGTTCTTC
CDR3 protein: CASSPRDGWANEQFF

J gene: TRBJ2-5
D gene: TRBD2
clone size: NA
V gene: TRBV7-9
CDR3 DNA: TGTGCCAGCAGCTTACTCGGGACTAGCGGTGAGACCCAGTACTTC
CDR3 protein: CASSLLGTSGETQYF

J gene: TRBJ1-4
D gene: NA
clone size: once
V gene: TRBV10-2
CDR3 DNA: TGCGCCAGCAGTGCGGGGGTTAATGAAAAACTGTTTTTT
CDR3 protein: CASSAGVNEKLFF

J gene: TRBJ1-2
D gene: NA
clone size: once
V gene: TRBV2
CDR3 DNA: TGTGCCAGCAGTGAAATAGGTCCGGATGGCTACACCTTC
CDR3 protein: CASSEIGPDGYTF

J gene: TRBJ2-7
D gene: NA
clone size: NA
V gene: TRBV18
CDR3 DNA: TGTGCCAGCTCACTTCCGGGAAGCTCCTACGAGCAGTACTTC
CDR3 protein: CASSLPGSSYEQYF

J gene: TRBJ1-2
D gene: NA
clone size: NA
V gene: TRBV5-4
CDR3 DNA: TGTGCCAGCAGCCCCGAAAGAGACAGGCATGAGTTTTATGGCTACACCTTC
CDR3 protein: CASSPERDRHEFYGYTF

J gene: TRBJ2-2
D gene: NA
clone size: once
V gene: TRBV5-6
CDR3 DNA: TGTGCCAGCAGCCTAGGGGTATGGAACACCGGGGAGCTGTTTTTT
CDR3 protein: CASSLGVWNTGELFF

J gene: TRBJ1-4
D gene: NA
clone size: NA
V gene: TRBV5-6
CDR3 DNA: TGTGCCAGCAGCACATGGGGGGAGGCGGAAAAACTGTTTTTT
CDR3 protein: CASSTWGEAEKLFF

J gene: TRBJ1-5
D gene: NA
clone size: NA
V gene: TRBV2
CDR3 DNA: TGTGCCAGCAGGGGGGAAACCGGGGAATGGGATCAGCCCCAGCATTTT
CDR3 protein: CASRGETGEWDQPQHF

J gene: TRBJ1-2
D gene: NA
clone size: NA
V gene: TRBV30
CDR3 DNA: TGTGCCTGGAGTGTACTGGGGGGGCAAGGCTACACCTTC
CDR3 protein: CAWSVLGGQGYTF

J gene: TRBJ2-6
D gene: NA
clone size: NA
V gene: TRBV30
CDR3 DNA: TGTGCCTGGAGCCCGGGGAATGGGGCCAACGTCCTGACTTTC
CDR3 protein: CAWSPGNGANVLTF

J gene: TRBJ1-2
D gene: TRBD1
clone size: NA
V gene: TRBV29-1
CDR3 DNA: TGCAGCGTTGAAGTCTACAGGGGCAACTATGGCTACACCTTC
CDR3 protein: CSVEVYRGNYGYTF

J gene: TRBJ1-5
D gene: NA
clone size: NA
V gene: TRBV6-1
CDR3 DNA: TGTGCCAGCAGTGATTGGGGCAGGGGTACGAGCAATCAGCCCCAGCATTTT
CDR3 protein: CASSDWGRGTSNQPQHF

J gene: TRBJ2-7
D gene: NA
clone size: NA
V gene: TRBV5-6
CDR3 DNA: TGTGCCAGCAGCCACGGTTACGAGCAGTACTTC
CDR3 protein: CASSHGYEQYF

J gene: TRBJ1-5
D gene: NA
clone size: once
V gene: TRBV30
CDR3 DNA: TGTGCCTGGACTCAGGGAAGGGTCAATCAGCCCCAGCATTTT
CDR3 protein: CAWTQGRVNQPQHF

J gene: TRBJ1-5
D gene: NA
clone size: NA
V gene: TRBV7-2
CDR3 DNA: TGTGCCAGCAGCTTGGACTGGGGTAGCAATCAGCCCCAGCATTTT
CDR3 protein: CASSLDWGSNQPQHF

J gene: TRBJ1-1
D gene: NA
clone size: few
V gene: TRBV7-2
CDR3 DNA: TGTGCCAGCAGCGCGAGGAAGGCGGGGGACACTGAAGCTTTCTTT
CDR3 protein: CASSARKAGDTEAFF

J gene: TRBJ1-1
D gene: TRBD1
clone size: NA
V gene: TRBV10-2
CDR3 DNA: TGCGCCAGCAGAGAACAGGGGCCTCTCAACACTGAAGCTTTCTTT
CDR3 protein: CASREQGPLNTEAFF

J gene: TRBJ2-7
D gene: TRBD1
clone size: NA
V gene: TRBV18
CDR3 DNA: TGTGCCAGCTCACCGCCGACAGGGGGAATGTACGAGCAGTACTTC
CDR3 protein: CASSPPTGGMYEQYF

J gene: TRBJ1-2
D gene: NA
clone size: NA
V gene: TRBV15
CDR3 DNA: TGTGCCACCAGCAGGGAGGACTTCTCTGGGGGCTACACCTTC
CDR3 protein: CATSREDFSGGYTF

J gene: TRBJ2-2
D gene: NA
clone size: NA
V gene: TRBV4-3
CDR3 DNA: TGCGCCAGCAGCCAAGAAAAGATGGCCGTTATGACCGGGGAGCTGTTTTTT
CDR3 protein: CASSQEKMAVMTGELFF

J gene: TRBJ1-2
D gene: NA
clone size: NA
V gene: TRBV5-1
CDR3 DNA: TGCGCCAGCAGGGGACGGGGAAACTATGGCTACACCTTC
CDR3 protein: CASRGRGNYGYTF

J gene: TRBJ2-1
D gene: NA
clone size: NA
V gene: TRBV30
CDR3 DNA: TGTGCCTGGAGTGTACGAGGCCTGAGCTCCTACAATGAGCAGTTCTTC
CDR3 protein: CAWSVRGLSSYNEQFF

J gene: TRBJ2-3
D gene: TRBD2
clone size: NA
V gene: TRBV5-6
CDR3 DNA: TGTGCCAGCAGCCGGCCGGGACTAGCGGGAGGTGCAGATACGCAGTATTTT
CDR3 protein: CASSRPGLAGGADTQYF

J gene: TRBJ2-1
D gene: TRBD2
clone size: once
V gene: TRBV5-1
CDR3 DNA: TGCGCCAGCAGCTTGGGGACTAGCGGGACCTACAATGAGCAGTTCTTC
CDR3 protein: CASSLGTSGTYNEQFF

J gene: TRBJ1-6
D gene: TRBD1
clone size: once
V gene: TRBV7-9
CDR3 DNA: TGTGCCAGCAGCACAGGGGGAGATAATAATTCACCCCTCCACTTT
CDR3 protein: CASSTGGDNNSPLHF